The entry below describes one T cell receptor (beta chain). Libraries were prepared by immunoSEQ multiplex PCR; TCRdb keeps only in-frame clonotypes and omits some of them. The sample includes 70,000 to 95,000 clones, about 92% of them seen just once. The sample originates from a study of resident and recirculating memory T cells in vitiligo. The length of the CDR3 is 14 residues. The V gene end was trimmed by 5 bases and the J gene end by 4 bases; junction bases not matched to a gene: 8. The sequence came from a male donor with vitiligo. Source material: blood. The chain links TRBV5-7 to TRBJ2-7; 8 nucleotides line up with TRBD1. TRBV5-7 is an open reading frame whose function is uncertain. Here the CDR3 reads CASRGWTGPYEQYF. The CDR3, as DNA: TGTGCCAGCAGGGGGTGGACAGGGCCTTACGAGCAGTACTTC.